Listed below are T cell receptor beta chains from one sample, sequenced in a study of spatial heterogeneity in lung cancer. MiXCR, run by TCRdb on the 5' RACE reads, gives a single entry per CDR3 protein. The sample lists around 10,000 distinct CDR3 sequences, over 20% seen once, with 44% in the top ten. Sequenced here: PBMCs, sampled at follow-up. The receptor source for this set is a male donor with early-stage non-small cell lung cancer. The CDR3 runs from the conserved cysteine through the conserved F or W. A D gene is named only where the DNA matches it firmly. For some rows the clone size is stated as once, few or many, or as a class when expanded; others skip it.

d_call: TRBD1; j_call: TRBJ1-6; clone_size: once; cdr3_length: 15; v_call: TRBV13; cdr3_aa: CASSLGDRVTSPLHF
d_call: NA; j_call: TRBJ1-2; clone_size: many; cdr3_length: 15; v_call: TRBV3-1; cdr3_aa: CASSQDLRTPYGYTF
d_call: NA; j_call: TRBJ1-2; clone_size: many; cdr3_length: 14; v_call: TRBV10-3; cdr3_aa: CAISPDPTVYGYTF
d_call: NA; j_call: TRBJ1-4; clone_size: NA; cdr3_length: 16; v_call: TRBV15; cdr3_aa: CATSSLTTGRGEKLFF
d_call: NA; j_call: TRBJ2-4; clone_size: many; cdr3_length: 16; v_call: TRBV23-1; cdr3_aa: CASSPGQSVPKNIQYF
d_call: NA; j_call: TRBJ1-5; clone_size: NA; cdr3_length: 15; v_call: TRBV28; cdr3_aa: CASSLGQAWNQPQHF
d_call: NA; j_call: TRBJ2-5; clone_size: many; cdr3_length: 12; v_call: TRBV5-6; cdr3_aa: CASSLAGETQYF
d_call: TRBD1; j_call: TRBJ1-5; clone_size: many; cdr3_length: 15; v_call: TRBV12-3/TRBV12-4; cdr3_aa: CASSPDRGDFQPQHF
d_call: NA; j_call: TRBJ2-5; clone_size: NA; cdr3_length: 14; v_call: TRBV11-2; cdr3_aa: CASSLQTGQETQYF
d_call: TRBD1; j_call: TRBJ1-5; clone_size: NA; cdr3_length: 14; v_call: TRBV27; cdr3_aa: CASSYDREGQPQHF
d_call: TRBD1; j_call: TRBJ1-1; clone_size: NA; cdr3_length: 12; v_call: TRBV2; cdr3_aa: CAITTGTGSTFF
d_call: NA; j_call: TRBJ1-1; clone_size: medium-sized; cdr3_length: 14; v_call: TRBV7-8; cdr3_aa: CASSLAWGSTEAFF
d_call: NA; j_call: TRBJ1-1; clone_size: few; cdr3_length: 16; v_call: TRBV5-1; cdr3_aa: CASSITGIRSDTEAFF
d_call: NA; j_call: TRBJ2-1; clone_size: once; cdr3_length: 14; v_call: TRBV7-9; cdr3_aa: CASSGRAPYNEQFF
d_call: TRBD1; j_call: TRBJ2-2; clone_size: few; cdr3_length: 15; v_call: TRBV12-3/TRBV12-4; cdr3_aa: CASSFGRGWTGELFF
d_call: TRBD1; j_call: TRBJ2-3; clone_size: few; cdr3_length: 16; v_call: TRBV7-2; cdr3_aa: CASSNGAQGTTDTQYF
d_call: NA; j_call: TRBJ2-7; clone_size: many; cdr3_length: 13; v_call: TRBV20-1; cdr3_aa: CSAIRIPAGEQYF
d_call: NA; j_call: TRBJ2-5; clone_size: many; cdr3_length: 13; v_call: TRBV4-3; cdr3_aa: CASSEQVSETQYF
d_call: TRBD1; j_call: TRBJ1-1; clone_size: many; cdr3_length: 13; v_call: TRBV28; cdr3_aa: CASSYRGGTEAFF
d_call: NA; j_call: TRBJ2-3; clone_size: many; cdr3_length: 13; v_call: TRBV3-1; cdr3_aa: CASSHTRPDTQYF
d_call: NA; j_call: TRBJ2-7; clone_size: many; cdr3_length: 14; v_call: TRBV18; cdr3_aa: CASSPRLDSYEQYF